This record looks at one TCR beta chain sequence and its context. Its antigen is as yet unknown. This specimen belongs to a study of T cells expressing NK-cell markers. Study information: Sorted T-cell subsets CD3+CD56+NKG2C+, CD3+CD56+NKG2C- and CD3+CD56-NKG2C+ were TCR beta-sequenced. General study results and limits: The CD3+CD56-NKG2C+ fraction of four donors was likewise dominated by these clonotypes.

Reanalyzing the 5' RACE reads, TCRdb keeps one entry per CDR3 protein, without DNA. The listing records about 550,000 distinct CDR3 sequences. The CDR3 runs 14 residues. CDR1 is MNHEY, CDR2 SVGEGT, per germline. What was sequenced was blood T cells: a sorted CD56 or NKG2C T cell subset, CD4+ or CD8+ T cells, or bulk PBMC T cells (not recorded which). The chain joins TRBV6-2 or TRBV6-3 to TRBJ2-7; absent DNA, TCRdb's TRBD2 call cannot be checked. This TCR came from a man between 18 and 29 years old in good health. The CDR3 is CASSRLAGLYEQYF.